A single sample is the source of the 18 T cell receptor beta chains below, sequenced in a study of T-cell reconstitution after alpha-beta-depleted transplantation in children. A TCRbeta library incorporating unique molecular identifiers was prepared. MiXCR was run by TCRdb on the PCR reads, yielding one entry per CDR3 protein. The sample carries roughly 98,000 distinct CDR3 sequences, roughly a sixth recorded once. The source was PBMCs, mostly from graft donor cells, collected 180 days after TCRalphabeta/CD19-depleted stem cell transplant. Source of these receptors: a male patient aged 2 to 9 who had a stem cell transplant for acute lymphoblastic leukemia, so the T cells may come from the graft donor.

This clonotype occurred many times. A read error may account for a junction end that differs from germline. The rearrangement uses TRBV20-1 and TRBJ2-7; tentatively, D is TRBD1 or TRBD2 (6 bases each). Germline lookup yields CDR1 DFQATT and CDR2 SNEGSKA (reference sequence). The CDR3 is 13 amino acids. Written as DNA, the CDR3 is TGCAGTGCGAGAGGGGGGTCCTCCTACGAGCAGTACTTC. Amino acids: CSARGGSSYEQYF.

This clonotype was counted between two and nine times. This clone may be a read error of a much larger clone one base away. The V call is TRBV20-1, the J call TRBJ2-2; TRBD2 aligns across 11 bases. From germline, CDR1 is DFQATT and CDR2 SNEGSKA (reference sequence). The CDR3 has 17 amino acids. The CDR3 DNA reads TGCTGTGCCGGATTAGTTAGCGGGGGGGCGAACACCGGGGAGCTGTTTTTT. This encodes CCAGLVSGGANTGELFF.

This clonotype was counted between two and nine times. V gene TRBV20-1 combines with J gene TRBJ2-5; unclear D gene. Germline values: CDR1 DFQATT, CDR2 SNEGSKA (reference sequence). This CDR3 has 13 amino acids. Deletions cut 6 bases from V and 5 bases from J, with 16 bases between. Here the CDR3 reads CSAEGPPKETQYF. The CDR3 DNA is TGCAGTGCCGAAGGACCACCCAAGGAGACCCAGTACTTC.

This clonotype has ten or more counts. This chain joins TRBV10-2 and TRBJ2-3, with a possible D match to TRBD1 (5 bases). The length of the CDR3 is 14 residues. The V gene lost 5 bases and the J gene lost 3 bases, with 12 bases spanning the gap. From germline, CDR1 is WSHSY and CDR2 SAAADI. In nucleotides, the CDR3 is TGCGCCAGCAGTTTAGTTAAGGGGACAGATACGCAGTATTTT. It codes for CASSLVKGTDTQYF.

The chain recombines TRBV20-1 with TRBJ2-2; D call uncertain. Trimming removed 5 bases from V and 3 bases from J, with 22 bases in between. The CDR3 totals 17 residues. Germline CDR1 is DFQATT and CDR2 is SNEGSKA (reference sequence). CDR3 sequence (DNA): TGCAGTGCTGTGCCACCGAGAGGTCCCGAGGACACCGGGGAGCTGTTTTTT. Encoded protein: CSAVPPRGPEDTGELFF.

This clonotype came up many times. The genes are TRBV12-3 or TRBV12-4 and TRBJ2-1, with TRBD1 as a possible D gene (6 bases). With 6 bases removed from V and 3 bases from J, the gap between germline ends came to 9 bases. The length of the CDR3 is 13 residues. CDR3 nucleotides: TGTGCCAGCAGGCGGACAGTCTACAATGAGCAGTTCTTC. Its translation: CASRRTVYNEQFF.

In its sample, this clonotype was seen a few times. The chain links TRBV25-1 to TRBJ1-5; D is possibly TRBD1 (6 bases). This CDR3 has 12 amino acids. The V end was cut by 9 bases, the J end by 7 bases, with 13 bases between. CDR1 is MGHDK and CDR2 is SYGVNS in the germline V gene. This CDR3 reads CASQQGWQPQHF. In nucleotides, the CDR3 is TGTGCCAGTCAACAGGGATGGCAGCCCCAGCATTTT.

This clonotype has more than one count but fewer than ten. The chain combines TRBV6-1 with TRBJ2-5; weak D call: TRBD1 (6 bases). The germline CDR1 and CDR2 sequences are MNHNS and SASEGT. This CDR3 has 15 residues. The V end lost 6 bases, the J end lost 3 bases, and 17 bases lay between the germline ends. The CDR3 reads CASRPRGYREETQYF. For the CDR3, the DNA is TGTGCCAGCAGACCGAGGGGGTACCGCGAAGAGACCCAGTACTTC.

The V gene is TRBV5-6, the J gene TRBJ1-1; a weak D match, TRBD1 (6 bases). In germline, CDR1 is SGHDT, CDR2 YYEEEE. The CDR3 runs to 15 residues. Deletions cut 4 bases from V and 0 bases from J, with 13 bases between. The CDR3 DNA follows: TGTGCCAGCAGCAAATCGGGACATTTGAACACTGAAGCTTTCTTT. This codes for CASSKSGHLNTEAFF.

This clonotype has ten or more counts. V usage is TRBV4-3 and J usage is TRBJ2-7, with a possible D match to TRBD2 (6 bases). V was cut by 2 bases and J by 6 bases, with 14 bases left in between. The germline gives CDR1 LGHNA, CDR2 YSLEER. The CDR3 sequence is 14 residues long. The CDR3 region is CASSQWSAGSEQYF. The CDR3 DNA reads TGCGCCAGCAGCCAATGGTCCGCCGGGAGCGAGCAGTACTTC.

This chain links TRBV10-3 with TRBJ2-7; 12 bases map to TRBD2. The CDR3 is 15 residues long. CDR1 is ENHRY and CDR2 is SYGVKD in the germline V gene. With 4 bases clipped from V and 3 bases from J, the junction kept 4 bases outside the gene matches. The CDR3 region is CAISVASGRGYEQYF. Written as DNA, the CDR3 is TGTGCCATCAGTGTGGCTAGCGGGAGGGGCTACGAGCAGTACTTC.

This clonotype showed up just once. With a much larger clone just one base away, this may be a read error. The rearrangement joins TRBV6-1 to TRBJ2-5, with 7 bases aligning to TRBD1. The CDR3 contains 15 residues. Germline V gene data show CDR1 as MNHNS and CDR2 as SASEGT. In DNA form, the CDR3 reads TGTGCCAGCAGTCCCTGGACAGGAGGCAAAGAGATCCAGTACTTC. Translation: CASSPWTGGKEIQYF.

This clonotype was seen many times. The V gene is TRBV20-1, the J gene TRBJ1-2, with TRBD1 matching over 9 bases. Germline loops: CDR1 DFQATT, CDR2 SNEGSKA (reference sequence). The CDR3 covers 12 residues. CDR3 in amino acids: CKYGTGFYGYTF. In DNA, the CDR3 is TGCAAGTACGGGACAGGGTTTTATGGCTACACCTTC.

This clonotype has a handful of counts. The V call is TRBV14, the J call TRBJ1-1; no definite D call. Trimming took off 0 bases at V and 0 bases at J, with 5 bases between the two ends. The CDR3 extends over 14 amino acids. The germline gives CDR1 SGHDN, CDR2 FVKESK. CDR3 region: CASSQDILNTEAFF. The CDR3 DNA follows: TGTGCCAGCAGCCAAGATATATTGAACACTGAAGCTTTCTTT.

This clonotype was recorded at least ten times. The genes are TRBV20-1 and TRBJ2-7, with 8 bases identical to TRBD2. Looked up from germline, CDR1 is DFQATT and CDR2 is SNEGSKA (reference sequence). After removal of 3 bases from V and 4 bases from J, the junction contained 5 bases not matched to a gene. The CDR3 covers 13 residues. The CDR3 spells CSASPSGRYEQYF. CDR3 DNA: TGCAGTGCTAGTCCTAGCGGGCGTTACGAGCAGTACTTC.

Many counts were recorded for this clonotype. V gene TRBV20-1 combines with J gene TRBJ1-5, with 7 bases matching TRBD1. CDR3 length: 14 residues. The germline V gene encodes CDR1 DFQATT and CDR2 SNEGSKA (reference sequence). After removal of 3 bases from V and 3 bases from J, the junction contained 5 bases not matched to a gene. The CDR3 nucleotides read TGCAGTGCTAGTCCCGGACAGGTCAATCAGCCCCAGCATTTT. Translated: CSASPGQVNQPQHF.

Here the CDR3 reads CASSFRQTFEAFF. Written as DNA, the CDR3 is TGTGCCAGCAGTTTCCGACAGACCTTTGAAGCTTTCTTT. The V call is TRBV6-5, the J call TRBJ1-1, with D possibly matching TRBD1 (5 bases). The germline V and J ends were trimmed by 4 bases and 7 bases, with 13 bases remaining between them. Germline lookup yields CDR1 MNHEY and CDR2 SVGAGI. The CDR3 has 13 amino acids.

This clonotype was recorded a few times. The V call is TRBV29-1, the J call TRBJ1-4; D unresolved. V lost 4 bases and J lost 0, with 3 bases in between. Germline CDR1 is SQVTM and CDR2 is ANQGSEA. This CDR3 is 12 amino acids long. The CDR3 is CSVGATNEKLFF. In DNA, the CDR3 is TGCAGCGTTGGTGCAACTAATGAAAAACTGTTTTTT.